These T cell receptor beta chains were read from a single sample in a study of blood T cell repertoires in COVID-19. Clones were read by immunoSEQ multiplex PCR, and TCRdb kept only the in-frame ones, dropping some. This table holds approximately 220,000 clones, 80% to 90% found once. Sequenced input: peripheral blood. All receptors derive from a woman between 50 and 59 years old with acute or convalescent COVID-19. The CDR3 runs from the conserved cysteine through the conserved F or W. D genes are given only for firm matches. Size values are once, few and many counts, or a class for expanded clones, and some rows have none.

>TRBV30|once|-|TRBJ1-3
CAWSPVASGNTIYF
TGTGCCTGGAGTCCGGTAGCTTCTGGAAACACCATATATTTT
>TRBV28|-|TRBD1|TRBJ2-7
CASSLRTGGVEQYF
TGTGCCAGCAGTTTACGGACAGGGGGTGTCGAGCAGTACTTC
>TRBV5-8|-|-|TRBJ1-5
CASSLEGGDQPQHF
TGTGCCAGCAGCTTGGAGGGGGGGGATCAGCCCCAGCATTTT
>TRBV10-2|-|-|TRBJ1-6
CASSESGVDNSPLHF
TGCGCCAGCAGTGAGTCAGGGGTGGATAATTCACCCCTCCACTTT
>TRBV5-1|-|TRBD1|TRBJ1-1
CASNLLPGQERANTEAFF
TGCGCCAGCAACCTCTTACCGGGACAGGAGCGGGCGAACACTGAAGCTTTCTTT
>TRBV21-1|-|-|TRBJ1-2
CASSKRGQGGAYGYTF
TGTGCCAGCAGCAAAAGAGGGCAGGGGGGAGCGTATGGCTACACCTTC
>TRBV7-2|few|TRBD1|TRBJ2-5
CASSLGTGRETQYF
TGTGCCAGCAGCTTAGGGACAGGGCGGGAGACCCAGTACTTC
>TRBV15|once|TRBD1|TRBJ2-3
CATSGRVGGQTTDTQYF
TGTGCCACCAGCGGTAGAGTAGGGGGACAGACCACAGATACGCAGTATTTT
>TRBV5-6|few|TRBD1|TRBJ1-5
CASSIGQGSRQPQHF
TGTGCCAGCAGCATTGGACAGGGGTCACGACAGCCCCAGCATTTT
>TRBV19|once|TRBD1|TRBJ1-3
CASSWDSISGNTIYF
TGTGCCAGTAGTTGGGACAGTATCTCTGGAAACACCATATATTTT
>TRBV28|-|TRBD1|TRBJ1-1
CASSGDSLGTTEAFF
TGTGCCAGCAGTGGGGACAGTCTTGGGACCACTGAAGCTTTCTTT
>TRBV3-1/TRBV3-2|-|-|TRBJ2-5
CASSRGAGGETQYF
TGTGCCAGCAGCCGGGGGGCAGGGGGAGAGACCCAGTACTTC
>TRBV24-1|-|TRBD1|TRBJ1-5
CATSDSPTGGIINQPQHF
TGTGCCACCAGTGATTCACCGACAGGGGGGATAATCAATCAGCCCCAGCATTTT
>TRBV11-2|few|TRBD2|TRBJ2-1
CASSLPGTTYNEQFF
TGTGCCAGCAGCTTACCAGGGACTACCTACAATGAGCAGTTCTTC
>TRBV6-1|-|TRBD1|TRBJ1-5
CASSEGDRVFNQPQHF
TGTGCCAGCAGTGAAGGGGACAGGGTTTTCAATCAGCCCCAGCATTTT
>TRBV27|-|TRBD2|TRBJ2-3
CASSLLLAGGSDTQYF
TGTGCCAGCAGTTTATTACTAGCGGGAGGGTCAGATACGCAGTATTTT
>TRBV7-2|-|-|TRBJ2-7
CASTPWALSYEQYF
TGTGCCAGCACCCCCTGGGCCCTCTCCTACGAGCAGTACTTC
>TRBV29-1|-|TRBD1|TRBJ1-1
CSVYRGRRTEAFF
TGCAGCGTTTACAGGGGGCGCAGGACTGAAGCTTTCTTT
>TRBV28|few|-|TRBJ1-5
CASSLSAGLNQPQHF
TGTGCCAGCAGTTTATCCGCAGGACTCAATCAGCCCCAGCATTTT
>TRBV18|-|-|TRBJ2-7
CASSPRDSRVGNLRYEQYF
TGTGCCAGCTCACCCCGGGACTCCAGGGTGGGAAACCTTCGCTACGAGCAGTACTTC
>TRBV11-2|-|-|TRBJ1-1
CASSLEEAVRAFF
TGTGCCAGCAGCTTAGAAGAGGCTGTGAGGGCTTTCTTT
>TRBV19|-|-|TRBJ1-5
CASSPTNDQPQHF
TGTGCCAGTAGCCCTACGAACGATCAGCCCCAGCATTTT
>TRBV30|-|TRBD1|TRBJ1-2
CAWKSSGGEGNYGYTF
TGTGCCTGGAAAAGTTCAGGGGGAGAGGGGAACTATGGCTACACCTTC
>TRBV7-2|-|-|TRBJ2-7
CASRPGGPSYEQYF
TGTGCCAGCCGCCCGGGGGGCCCCTCCTACGAGCAGTACTTC
>TRBV6-5|-|TRBD1|TRBJ2-7
CASSYTPGQQVEQYF
TGTGCCAGCAGTTACACCCCGGGACAGCAGGTCGAGCAGTACTTC
>TRBV19|-|-|TRBJ1-3
CASTPRNRALSGNTIYF
TGTGCCAGTACCCCCCGAAACAGGGCCCTCTCTGGAAACACCATATATTTT
>TRBV5-1|once|TRBD2|TRBJ2-3
CASSSPGGGTDTQYF
TGCGCCAGCAGCTCCCCGGGGGGGGGAACAGATACGCAGTATTTT
>TRBV10-3|-|-|TRBJ1-5
CAISERGSDQPQHF
TGTGCCATCAGTGAGAGGGGATCGGATCAGCCCCAGCATTTT
>TRBV13|-|-|TRBJ1-6
CASTRPEGRTPLHF
TGTGCCAGCACCCGGCCGGAGGGAAGGACACCCCTCCACTTT
>TRBV6-1|-|-|TRBJ1-1
CASSEARVQGHEAFF
TGTGCCAGCAGTGAAGCGCGAGTTCAGGGGCACGAAGCTTTCTTT
>TRBV24-1|-|-|TRBJ2-5
CATSDFLSGRDYQETQYF
TGTGCCACCAGTGATTTTCTATCGGGCAGGGATTACCAAGAGACCCAGTACTTC
>TRBV19|-|TRBD2|TRBJ2-3
CASTASGGARTDTQYF
TGTGCCAGTACAGCTAGCGGGGGGGCCCGAACAGATACGCAGTATTTT
>TRBV11-2|once|TRBD2|TRBJ2-5
CASRPGGPRETQYF
TGTGCCAGCAGACCGGGGGGGCCGCGGGAGACCCAGTACTTC
>TRBV5-1|-|-|TRBJ2-5
CASSPSGEGQETQYF
TGCGCCAGCAGCCCGTCGGGAGAAGGTCAAGAGACCCAGTACTTC
>TRBV5-4|-|TRBD2|TRBJ2-2
CASSPRRGGTGSGTAGELFF
TGTGCCAGCAGCCCGCGAAGGGGCGGGACGGGCAGCGGGACTGCCGGGGAGCTGTTTTTT
>TRBV20-1|-|-|TRBJ1-3
CSARGAGKDFF
TGCAGTGCTAGGGGGGCCGGGAAGGATTTCTTT
>TRBV6-2/TRBV6-3|-|-|TRBJ1-1
CASSRGGRTEAFF
TGTGCCAGCAGTAGGGGAGGACGGACTGAAGCTTTCTTT
>TRBV24-1|-|-|TRBJ1-5
CATSDLRRQNSPYIQHF
TGTGCCACCAGTGATTTGAGGCGGCAGAACTCCCCTTACATCCAGCATTTT
>TRBV7-6|-|-|TRBJ2-1
CASSLVVGGGPYNEQFF
TGTGCCAGCAGCTTAGTGGTCGGCGGGGGCCCTTACAATGAGCAGTTCTTC
>TRBV29-1|few|TRBD1|TRBJ1-4
CSVEERTGVEKLFF
TGCAGCGTTGAAGAAAGGACAGGGGTCGAAAAACTGTTTTTT
>TRBV5-1|-|TRBD2|TRBJ2-1
CASSLSGSRINEQFF
TGCGCCAGCAGCCTTAGCGGGAGCCGGATTAATGAGCAGTTCTTC
>TRBV2|once|TRBD2|TRBJ2-5
CASSDGWASGLQETQYF
TGTGCCAGCAGTGACGGGTGGGCTAGCGGGTTACAAGAGACCCAGTACTTC
>TRBV11-2|once|TRBD2|TRBJ2-3
CASSAPLAGASTDTQYF
TGTGCCAGCAGCGCGCCATTAGCGGGGGCAAGCACAGATACGCAGTATTTT
>TRBV20-1|-|TRBD1|TRBJ2-2
CSASKTGVTGELFF
TGCAGTGCTAGTAAGACAGGGGTCACCGGGGAGCTGTTTTTT
>TRBV19|-|-|TRBJ1-6
CASSNNYNSPLHF
TGTGCCAGTAGTAACAACTATAATTCACCCCTCCACTTT
>TRBV2|once|-|TRBJ2-7
CASRQTGTGNEQYF
TGTGCCAGCAGACAGACAGGTACGGGGAACGAGCAGTACTTC
>TRBV30|-|-|TRBJ2-7
CAWSSSTGEQYF
TGTGCCTGGAGTTCGTCAACCGGCGAGCAGTACTTC
>TRBV11-3|-|TRBD1|TRBJ1-6
CASSLDMGQGNSPLHF
TGTGCCAGCAGCTTAGATATGGGACAGGGCAATTCACCCCTCCACTTT